The T cell receptor beta chain described here comes from a study of blood T cell repertoires in COVID-19. Whole-study context: Specimens from acute and convalescent COVID-19 originated in the United States, Italy and Spain.

Clones were read by immunoSEQ multiplex PCR, and TCRdb kept only the in-frame ones, dropping some. The table lists about 180,000 clones, roughly 83% of them singletons. V was shortened by 5 bases and J by 9 bases, with 16 bases between the two germline ends. Per the germline V gene, CDR1 is SGHTA and CDR2 is FQGTGA. This CDR3 has 13 residues. The source of this sequence is a woman aged 40-49 years with COVID-19, enrolled during active disease. V and J are TRBV7-3 and TRBJ2-5; maybe TRBD1 (6 bases). The sample comprised peripheral blood. The CDR3 region is CASSPQQGFAQYF. The CDR3 DNA sequence: TGTGCCAGCAGCCCCCAACAGGGTTTTGCCCAGTACTTC.